These T cell receptor beta chains were read from a single sample in a study of T cell responses to AZD1222 COVID-19 vaccine. Here immunoSEQ multiplex PCR was the method, and the copy in TCRdb shows in-frame clones only, minus some. Among approximately 85,000 clones listed, roughly nine tenths were seen once. The sample here was peripheral blood, taken on day 0 of AZD1222 vaccination. Receptors originate from an adult in good health. CDR3s include the opening cysteine and the closing phenylalanine or tryptophan. A D gene is named only where the DNA matches it firmly. Clone size is stated in some rows and not others, as once, few, many or a class when expanded.

size | D | J | V | CDR3 | DNA
. | . | TRBJ1-1 | TRBV27 | CASNGGGGNTEAFF | TGTGCCAGCAACGGGGGAGGTGGGAACACTGAAGCTTTCTTT
. | . | TRBJ2-5 | TRBV24-1 | CATSGWTEQETQYF | TGTGCCACCAGTGGTTGGACAGAGCAAGAGACCCAGTACTTC
. | . | TRBJ1-5 | TRBV19 | CASSGRLVGNQPQHF | TGTGCCAGTAGTGGCAGACTCGTTGGCAATCAGCCCCAGCATTTT
. | . | TRBJ1-2 | TRBV7-9 | CASSLESAGGYTF | TGTGCCAGCAGCTTAGAATCCGCGGGGGGCTACACCTTC
. | . | TRBJ2-6 | TRBV10-1 | CASSELSTASGANVLTF | TGCGCCAGCAGTGAGTTATCCACGGCCTCTGGGGCCAACGTCCTGACTTTC
. | TRBD2 | TRBJ2-2 | TRBV3-1/TRBV3-2 | CASSQGSMLAGIGGELFF | TGTGCCAGCAGCCAAGGGTCCATGTTAGCGGGAATCGGCGGGGAGCTGTTTTTT
. | TRBD1 | TRBJ1-5 | TRBV28 | CASSWVGGAGYQPQHF | TGTGCCAGCAGTTGGGTAGGGGGCGCGGGGTACCAGCCCCAGCATTTT
. | . | TRBJ2-3 | TRBV5-6 | CASGLRDTQYF | TGTGCCAGCGGACTACGGGATACGCAGTATTTT
. | TRBD1 | TRBJ2-2 | TRBV9 | CASSPRQGSSGELFF | TGTGCCAGCAGCCCTCGACAGGGGTCCTCCGGGGAGCTGTTTTTT
. | . | TRBJ2-2 | TRBV3-1/TRBV3-2 | CASSHPNPGTGELFF | TGTGCCAGCAGCCATCCCAACCCGGGGACCGGGGAGCTGTTTTTT
. | . | TRBJ2-7 | TRBV25-1 | CASGTEIYEQYF | TGTGCTTCCGGGACCGAAATATACGAGCAGTACTTC
. | . | TRBJ2-3 | TRBV28 | CASSPHVGGRTDTQYF | TGTGCCAGCAGTCCGCATGTGGGCGGGCGCACAGATACGCAGTATTTT
. | . | TRBJ1-6 | TRBV12-3/TRBV12-4 | CASRGTYNSPLHF | TGTGCCAGCAGGGGGACCTATAATTCACCCCTCCACTTT
. | . | TRBJ2-7 | TRBV6-1 | CASSDVGYEQYF | TGTGCCAGCAGTGATGTAGGGTACGAGCAGTACTTC
. | TRBD1 | TRBJ2-2 | TRBV7-3 | CASSLGQGGAGELFF | TGTGCCAGCAGCTTGGGACAGGGTGGGGCCGGGGAGCTGTTTTTT
. | . | TRBJ1-5 | TRBV18 | CASSPPRVGMAESNQPQHF | TGTGCCAGCTCACCACCCCGCGTGGGGATGGCGGAGAGCAATCAGCCCCAGCATTTT
. | . | TRBJ1-5 | TRBV28 | CASSLDGGRGPQHF | TGTGCCAGCAGTTTAGACGGGGGGCGAGGACCCCAGCATTTT
. | . | TRBJ1-5 | TRBV19 | CASSKGRVGESGQPQHF | TGTGCCAGTAGTAAGGGCAGGGTGGGGGAATCGGGCCAGCCCCAGCATTTT
. | . | TRBJ1-1 | TRBV10-1 | CASILSQQDICCEAFF | TGCGCCAGCATTCTCTCCCAACAGGACATTTGTTGTGAAGCTTTCTTT
once | . | TRBJ1-1 | TRBV27 | CASSFNGAEAFF | TGTGCCAGCAGTTTTAACGGGGCTGAAGCTTTCTTT
. | . | TRBJ1-4 | TRBV14 | CASSVAGLRNEKLFF | TGTGCCAGCAGCGTCGCGGGCCTAAGAAATGAAAAACTGTTTTTT
. | TRBD1 | TRBJ2-7 | TRBV18 | CASSLYATGGSTYEQYF | TGTGCCAGCTCGCTTTACGCGACAGGGGGCTCGACCTACGAGCAGTACTTC
. | TRBD2 | TRBJ2-7 | TRBV15 | CATSRVGGGYEQYF | TGTGCCACCAGCAGAGTTGGGGGGGGCTACGAGCAGTACTTC
once | . | TRBJ2-7 | TRBV7-6 | CASSLALAASYEQYF | TGTGCCAGCAGCTTAGCGCTGGCTGCTTCCTACGAGCAGTACTTC
. | TRBD2 | TRBJ2-2 | TRBV5-4 | CASSSGLAGGPGELFF | TGTGCCAGCAGTTCGGGACTAGCGGGAGGGCCCGGGGAGCTGTTTTTT
. | TRBD1 | TRBJ1-3 | TRBV10-3 | CAISTGASGNTIYF | TGTGCCATCAGTACAGGGGCTTCTGGAAACACCATATATTTT
. | . | TRBJ2-7 | TRBV7-6 | CASSHRYEQYF | TGTGCCAGCAGCCACCGCTACGAGCAGTACTTC
once | TRBD1 | TRBJ1-2 | TRBV10-3 | CAISESGTEPPNNYGYTF | TGTGCCATCAGTGAATCGGGGACAGAACCACCTAATAACTATGGCTACACCTTC
. | TRBD1 | TRBJ2-7 | TRBV5-1 | CASSLTRTGGEQYF | TGCGCCAGCAGCTTAACAAGGACAGGGGGCGAGCAGTACTTC
once | . | TRBJ1-1 | TRBV27 | CASSPTGNTEAFF | TGTGCCAGCAGTCCAACAGGAAACACTGAAGCTTTCTTT
. | TRBD2 | TRBJ2-3 | TRBV18 | CASSTSGRAADTQYF | TGTGCCAGCTCCACTAGCGGGAGGGCCGCAGATACGCAGTATTTT
few | TRBD1 | TRBJ1-6 | TRBV9 | CASSVARGQGNSPLHF | TGTGCCAGCAGCGTAGCGAGGGGGCAGGGTAATTCACCCCTCCACTTT
. | TRBD1 | TRBJ2-1 | TRBV6-5 | CASIPWTGNEQFF | TGTGCCAGCATCCCATGGACAGGGAATGAGCAGTTCTTC
. | . | TRBJ2-2 | TRBV5-6 | CASSLVKGANTGELFF | TGTGCCAGCAGCTTGGTCAAAGGAGCGAACACCGGGGAGCTGTTTTTT
. | . | TRBJ2-7 | TRBV7-9 | CASSFGGVLEQYF | TGTGCCAGCAGCTTTGGTGGGGTTCTCGAGCAGTACTTC
. | . | TRBJ1-5 | TRBV28 | CASSLGGGFYQPQHF | TGTGCCAGCAGTTTAGGGGGGGGGTTTTATCAGCCCCAGCATTTT
. | . | TRBJ1-2 | TRBV5-1 | CASSLWAGESEGYTF | TGCGCCAGCAGCTTGTGGGCAGGGGAATCGGAGGGCTACACCTTC
. | . | TRBJ1-4 | TRBV19 | CASSAEWNEEKLFF | TGTGCCAGTAGTGCCGAATGGAATGAGGAAAAACTGTTTTTT
. | TRBD1 | TRBJ1-2 | TRBV9 | CASSPDQGQLYGYTF | TGTGCCAGCAGCCCCGACCAGGGACAGCTATATGGCTACACCTTC
. | TRBD1 | TRBJ1-1 | TRBV30 | CAWSSTGVTEAFF | TGTGCCTGGAGTTCTACAGGGGTCACTGAAGCTTTCTTT
. | . | TRBJ1-2 | TRBV28 | CASRRDTSRGYGYTF | TGTGCCAGCAGAAGGGACACCTCTCGAGGGTATGGCTACACCTTC
. | TRBD1 | TRBJ2-7 | TRBV15 | CATSDRQGRTYEQYF | TGTGCCACCAGCGACCGACAGGGAAGGACCTACGAGCAGTACTTC
. | . | TRBJ2-1 | TRBV7-6 | CASSLIAGTLTNEQFF | TGTGCCAGCAGCTTAATTGCCGGGACTCTAACCAATGAGCAGTTCTTC
. | TRBD2 | TRBJ2-3 | TRBV19 | CASSMGRDGDTQYF | TGTGCCAGTAGTATGGGGAGGGATGGAGATACGCAGTATTTT
few | . | TRBJ1-2 | TRBV7-3 | CASSLGPQGGGYTF | TGTGCCAGCAGCTTGGGACCTCAAGGGGGTGGCTACACCTTC
. | TRBD1 | TRBJ2-3 | TRBV3-1/TRBV3-2 | CASSPKQGFYTQYF | TGTGCCAGCAGTCCTAAACAGGGGTTTTATACGCAGTATTTT
few | . | TRBJ1-5 | TRBV10-3 | CAISGADSNQPQHF | TGTGCCATCAGTGGGGCAGATAGCAATCAGCCCCAGCATTTT
. | . | TRBJ2-7 | TRBV14 | CASSPQGPGLFMYEQYF | TGTGCCAGCAGCCCCCAGGGGCCAGGGCTCTTCATGTACGAGCAGTACTTC
. | TRBD1 | TRBJ1-2 | TRBV19 | CASRMDRSHGYTF | TGTGCCAGTAGGATGGACAGGAGCCATGGCTACACCTTC
. | . | TRBJ2-5 | TRBV24-1 | CATSDFGETQYF | TGTGCCACCAGTGATTTCGGGGAGACCCAGTACTTC